These T cell receptor beta chains were read from a single sample in a study of cytomegalovirus exposure and HLA in healthy donors. Method: immunoSEQ multiplex PCR; TCRdb's copy keeps in-frame clones and lacks some. The sample has some 120,000 clones; 55% to 65% are singletons. Sample: PBMCs. All receptors derive from a woman aged 25 to 39 in good health and CMV-seronegative. Both conserved end residues are part of each CDR3. A D gene is named only where the DNA matches it firmly. Only part of the rows carry a size: once, few, many, or a class if the clone is expanded.

TRBD1 | TRBJ1-6 | TRBV15 | . | TGTGCCACCAGCAGCGCCGGGACAGGGAATTCACCCCTCCACTTT | CATSSAGTGNSPLHF
. | TRBJ2-7 | TRBV14 | . | TGTGCCAGCAGCCAAGAACCTCAAATAAGGGACTTAAACTTC | CASSQEPQIRDLNF
. | TRBJ1-1 | TRBV6-5 | . | TGTGCCAGCAGTTACTCCGGTGAAGCTTTCTTT | CASSYSGEAFF
TRBD2 | TRBJ2-3 | TRBV18 | . | TGTGCCAGCTCGCTCCGAGTAGCGGGAGGGCCAGATACGCAGTATTTT | CASSLRVAGGPDTQYF
TRBD2 | TRBJ2-7 | TRBV14 | . | TGTGCCAGCAGCCCTGGGGAGGGGAAGACGTACGAGCAGTACTTC | CASSPGEGKTYEQYF
. | TRBJ1-1 | TRBV4-3 | . | TGCGCCAGCAGCCAAAACGGCCCGGGGGGCACTGAAGCTTTCTTT | CASSQNGPGGTEAFF
TRBD2 | TRBJ2-3 | TRBV9 | . | TGTGCCAGCAACGAGCGGGAGACAGATACGCAGTATTTT | CASNERETDTQYF
. | TRBJ1-2 | TRBV6-5 | few | TGTGCCAGCAGGCAGGGTTCATATGGCTACACCTTC | CASRQGSYGYTF
. | TRBJ2-5 | TRBV18 | . | TGTGCCAGCTCACCCCCGAGAGAGACCCAGTACTTC | CASSPPRETQYF
. | TRBJ1-6 | TRBV19 | . | TGTGCCAGTAGTTCAACAGGTGTTAATTCACCCCTCCACTTT | CASSSTGVNSPLHF
TRBD2 | TRBJ2-7 | TRBV6-5 | . | TGTGCCAGCAGTTACGAGCGGGAGTTCTACGAGCAGTACTTC | CASSYEREFYEQYF
. | TRBJ1-1 | TRBV10-1 | . | TGCGCCAGCCCCGAAACGGACACTTGGAACACTGAAGCTTTCTTT | CASPETDTWNTEAFF
. | TRBJ1-1 | TRBV13 | . | TGTGCCAGCAGCCAAGAAGACAATTTCGAAGACACTGAAGCTTTCTTT | CASSQEDNFEDTEAFF
TRBD1 | TRBJ2-7 | TRBV29-1 | . | TGCAGCGTTCCCGGGACAGGAGCCTACGAGCAGTACTTC | CSVPGTGAYEQYF
TRBD1 | TRBJ2-6 | TRBV10-3 | . | TGTGCCATCAGTGAGGGACAGGGTCTGACTGGGGCCAACGTCCTGACTTTC | CAISEGQGLTGANVLTF